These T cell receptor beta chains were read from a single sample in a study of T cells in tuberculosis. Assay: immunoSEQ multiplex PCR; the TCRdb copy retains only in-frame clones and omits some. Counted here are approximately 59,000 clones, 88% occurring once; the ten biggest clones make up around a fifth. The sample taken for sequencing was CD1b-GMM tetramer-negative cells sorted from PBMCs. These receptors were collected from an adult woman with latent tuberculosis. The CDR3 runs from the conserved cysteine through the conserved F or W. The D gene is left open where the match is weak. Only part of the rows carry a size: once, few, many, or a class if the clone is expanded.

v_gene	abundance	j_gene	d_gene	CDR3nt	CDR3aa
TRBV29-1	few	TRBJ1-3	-	TGCAGCGTTGAGACAGACTCTGGAAACACCATATATTTT	CSVETDSGNTIYF
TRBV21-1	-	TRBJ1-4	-	TGTGCCAGCAGCAAAGCCGTTTCTCGAGGGGGGGGAGAAAAACTGTTTTTT	CASSKAVSRGGGEKLFF
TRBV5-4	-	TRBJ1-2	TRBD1	TGTGCCAGCAGCTCCAGGGATGGGACAGTAGGAAACTATGGCTACACCTTC	CASSSRDGTVGNYGYTF
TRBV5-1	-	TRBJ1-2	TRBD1	TGCGCCACCTCAGACGGGGCAGGGGGCTATGGCTACACCTTC	CATSDGAGGYGYTF
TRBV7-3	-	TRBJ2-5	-	TGTGCCAGCAGCTTAAGTCTTCAAGAGACCCAGTACTTC	CASSLSLQETQYF
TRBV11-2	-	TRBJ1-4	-	TGTGCCAGCAGCAGACACCGGGACATTAAAGAAAAACTGTTTTTT	CASSRHRDIKEKLFF
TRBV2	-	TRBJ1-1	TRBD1	TGTGCCAGCAGTGCCGACAGGGCCCTCGCTGAAGCTTTCTTT	CASSADRALAEAFF
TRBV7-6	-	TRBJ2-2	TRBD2	TGTGCCAGCAGCTCCCCGCTAGGCGGGAGCGGAACCGGGGAGCTGTTTTTT	CASSSPLGGSGTGELFF
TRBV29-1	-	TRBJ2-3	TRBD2	TGCAGCGCCGGACTAGCGGGAGCCGGGACAGATACGCAGTATTTT	CSAGLAGAGTDTQYF
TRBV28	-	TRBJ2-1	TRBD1	TGTGCCACTGAGGGGACAGGGTACAATGAGCAGTTCTTC	CATEGTGYNEQFF
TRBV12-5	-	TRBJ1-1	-	TGTGCTAGTGGTTTAGGGACACCGTGGAACACTACTGAAGCTTTCTTT	CASGLGTPWNTTEAFF
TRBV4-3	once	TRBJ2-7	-	TGCGCCAGCAGCCAAAACGGTGCGGGCCTCTACGAGCAGTACTTC	CASSQNGAGLYEQYF
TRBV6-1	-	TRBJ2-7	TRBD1	TGTGCCAGCAGTCTACCGGGACAGGGGGACTACGAGCAGTACTTC	CASSLPGQGDYEQYF
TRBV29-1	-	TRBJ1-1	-	TGCAGCGCTACGGGCATTTTAGGGACTTTGAACACTGAAGCTTTCTTT	CSATGILGTLNTEAFF
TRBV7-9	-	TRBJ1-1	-	TGTGCCAGCACCTGGACAGTTCCCATGAACACTGAAGCTTTCTTT	CASTWTVPMNTEAFF
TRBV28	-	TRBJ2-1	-	TGTGCCAGCACCTGGGGCAGGGACAATGAGCAGTTCTTC	CASTWGRDNEQFF
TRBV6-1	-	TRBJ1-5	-	TGTGCCAGCGATTTGGACAGTAGCAATCAGCCCCAGCATTTT	CASDLDSSNQPQHF